The rows below give T cell receptor beta chains drawn from one sample of a study of OX40 agonist ivuxolimab in advanced cancers. Sequenced by immunoSEQ multiplex PCR; TCRdb stores in-frame clones only, minus some. The sample includes 55,000 to 65,000 clones, approximately 91% of them seen just once. Material: CD4+ or CD8+ T cells sorted from blood, obtained in a trial of the OX40 agonist ivuxolimab. The receptors stem from an adult with an advanced solid tumor such as melanoma, head and neck, liver or kidney cancer. CDR3s include the opening cysteine and the closing phenylalanine or tryptophan. D genes are given only for firm matches. Only some rows state a clone size, as once, few, many or a class for expanded clones.

v_gene	j_gene	d_gene	abundance	len	CDR3aa	CDR3nt
TRBV7-2	TRBJ2-5	TRBD2	-	18	CASSENTGTSGRKETQYF	TGTGCCAGCAGCGAGAATACCGGGACTAGCGGGAGAAAAGAGACCCAGTACTTC
TRBV30	TRBJ2-1	TRBD1	few	14	CAWSVGQEYNEQFF	TGTGCCTGGAGTGTGGGACAGGAATACAATGAGCAGTTCTTC
TRBV18	TRBJ2-7	TRBD2	-	16	CASSPIAGGPRNEQYF	TGTGCCAGCTCACCCATAGCGGGAGGGCCTAGGAACGAGCAGTACTTC
TRBV6-4	TRBJ2-2	TRBD2	-	16	CASSDSPGGFTGELFF	TGTGCCAGCAGTGACTCTCCGGGAGGGTTTACCGGGGAGCTGTTTTTT
TRBV6-5	TRBJ1-1	-	once	14	CASSYGQKNTEAFF	TGTGCCAGCAGTTACGGACAAAAGAACACTGAAGCTTTCTTT
TRBV11-2	TRBJ2-5	TRBD1	-	15	CASSRGTDNRETQYF	TGTGCCAGCAGCCGTGGGACAGATAATCGAGAGACCCAGTACTTC
TRBV27	TRBJ2-7	-	-	15	CASRISRGPTYEQYF	TGTGCCAGCAGGATCAGCAGGGGTCCGACCTACGAGCAGTACTTC
TRBV7-3	TRBJ2-1	TRBD2	-	14	CASSSSGGNNEQFF	TGTGCCAGCAGCTCTAGCGGGGGAAACAATGAGCAGTTCTTC
TRBV28	TRBJ2-1	-	-	12	CASSFLGGEQFF	TGTGCCAGCAGTTTCTTGGGGGGTGAGCAGTTCTTC
TRBV18	TRBJ2-3	TRBD2	-	14	CALTKTSDTDTQYF	TGTGCCCTCACGAAGACTAGCGACACAGATACGCAGTATTTT
TRBV7-8	TRBJ2-5	-	-	14	CASSSRDTGETQYF	TGTGCCAGCAGCTCCCGGGACACAGGAGAGACCCAGTACTTC
TRBV7-9	TRBJ2-3	TRBD2	-	15	CASSLTSGPTDTQYF	TGTGCCAGCAGCCTGACTAGCGGCCCCACAGATACGCAGTATTTT
TRBV28	TRBJ2-7	TRBD1	once	16	CASSSIPSTGNYEQYF	TGTGCCAGCAGTTCCATTCCATCGACAGGGAACTACGAGCAGTACTTC
TRBV5-1	TRBJ1-1	-	-	14	CASSLDGTSSEAFF	TGCGCCAGCAGCTTGGATGGGACATCGAGTGAAGCTTTCTTT
TRBV10-3	TRBJ1-1	-	once	13	CAISPLMNTEAFF	TGTGCCATCAGCCCACTCATGAACACTGAAGCTTTCTTT
TRBV5-1	TRBJ1-3	-	once	17	CASSLRSVTPSGNTIYF	TGCGCCAGCAGCTTGAGGTCGGTCACTCCTTCTGGAAACACCATATATTTT
TRBV5-1	TRBJ2-1	-	-	14	CASSLGGTLNEQFF	TGCGCCAGCAGCTTGGGCGGGACCCTTAATGAGCAGTTCTTC
TRBV5-4	TRBJ2-7	-	-	14	CASSLGNTEYEQYF	TGTGCCAGCAGCTTGGGGAATACGGAGTACGAGCAGTACTTC
TRBV11-2	TRBJ2-1	-	-	15	CASSLDAAGHNEQFF	TGTGCCAGCAGCTTAGATGCTGCGGGTCACAATGAGCAGTTCTTC